A selection of T cell receptor beta chains follows, all from one sample in a study of beta chain features in type 1 diabetes. The data were produced by immunoSEQ multiplex PCR, yet TCRdb's version contains in-frame clones alone and is incomplete. The table shows hundreds of thousands of clones, with around 15% occurring only once. The sample taken for sequencing was naive CD4+ T cells from blood. The receptors originated from a man aged 18 to 30 in good health. Each CDR3 is given with its conserved first and last residue. The D gene is left open where the match is weak. The size field is filled for only some rows; it gives once, few, many or a size class.

d_gene	abundance	v_gene	j_gene	CDR3aa	CDR3nt
TRBD1	NA	TRBV29-1	TRBJ1-2	CSAWGPQGRDYGYTF	TGCAGCGCTTGGGGCCCACAGGGGAGGGACTATGGCTACACCTTC
TRBD1	few	TRBV7-2	TRBJ1-3	CASSPNPGGSGNTIYF	TGTGCCAGCAGCCCCAACCCAGGGGGCTCTGGAAACACCATATATTTT
NA	few	TRBV4-3	TRBJ2-1	CASSQDRRSAGRGYNEQFF	TGCGCCAGCAGCCAAGATAGGAGGTCTGCGGGAAGGGGGTACAATGAGCAGTTCTTC
NA	NA	TRBV30	TRBJ2-7	CAWSVEENSYEQYF	TGTGCCTGGAGTGTAGAGGAAAACTCCTACGAGCAGTACTTC
NA	NA	TRBV19	TRBJ1-2	CASSIAPGSYGYTF	TGTGCCAGTAGTATAGCTCCGGGATCGTATGGCTACACCTTC
TRBD2	NA	TRBV7-2	TRBJ2-7	CASSTSSGGETGEQYF	TGTGCCAGCAGCACCTCTAGCGGGGGGGAAACGGGCGAGCAGTACTTC
NA	few	TRBV14	TRBJ2-7	CASNGGRDEQYF	TGTGCCAGCAATGGGGGGCGGGACGAGCAGTACTTC
TRBD2	few	TRBV9	TRBJ2-5	CASSVGSSGRGETQYF	TGTGCCAGCAGCGTAGGGAGTAGCGGGAGGGGGGAGACCCAGTACTTC
NA	NA	TRBV11-2	TRBJ2-5	CASSGPGTLQETQYF	TGTGCCAGCAGCGGGCCCGGGACGCTTCAAGAGACCCAGTACTTC
NA	NA	TRBV27	TRBJ2-7	CASIRGDF	TGTGCCAGTATACGCGGGGACTTC
NA	NA	TRBV7-3	TRBJ1-1	CASSLRWDSEAFF	TGTGCCAGCAGCTTAAGGTGGGACTCTGAAGCTTTCTTT
TRBD1	few	TRBV5-1	TRBJ2-7	CASSAPGQLYEQYF	TGCGCCAGCAGCGCGCCGGGACAGCTCTACGAGCAGTACTTC
NA	few	TRBV15	TRBJ1-2	CATSRGEAYGYTF	TGTGCCACCAGCAGAGGGGAGGCCTATGGCTACACCTTC
NA	NA	TRBV13	TRBJ1-3	CASSPSGYTIYF	TGTGCCAGCAGCCCAAGTGGCTACACCATATATTTT
TRBD1	few	TRBV19	TRBJ1-2	CASSAGDRSNYGYTF	TGTGCCAGTAGTGCCGGGGACAGATCTAACTATGGCTACACCTTC
NA	NA	TRBV6-5	TRBJ1-1	CASSYLSSATEAFF	TGTGCCAGCAGTTACCTCAGTTCTGCCACTGAAGCTTTCTTT
NA	few	TRBV6-4	TRBJ2-3	CASRNRGSGDTQYF	TGTGCCAGCAGAAACAGAGGGTCAGGAGATACGCAGTATTTT
NA	NA	TRBV6-5	TRBJ1-2	CASRPPGLSYGYTF	TGTGCCAGCAGGCCACCGGGTCTCTCCTATGGCTACACCTTC
NA	NA	TRBV27	TRBJ2-3	CASLNLGSTDTQYF	TGTGCCTCACTTAATTTGGGGTCGACAGATACGCAGTATTTT
NA	NA	TRBV5-1	TRBJ2-7	CASSWSRGSSYEQYF	TGCGCCAGCAGCTGGTCGAGGGGGAGTTCCTACGAGCAGTACTTC
NA	few	TRBV5-4	TRBJ1-4	CASSTGWEGEKLFF	TGTGCCAGCAGCACGGGCTGGGAGGGTGAAAAACTGTTTTTT
TRBD2	few	TRBV29-1	TRBJ2-3	CSVELAGGADTQYF	TGCAGCGTTGAACTAGCGGGAGGCGCGGATACGCAGTATTTT
TRBD1	NA	TRBV9	TRBJ2-6	CASSFGFGTVISGANVLTF	TGTGCCAGCAGCTTCGGGTTTGGGACAGTGATCTCTGGGGCCAACGTCCTGACTTTC
NA	few	TRBV28	TRBJ1-2	CATSTINGYTF	TGTGCCACTTCGACCATTAATGGCTACACCTTC
NA	few	TRBV5-1	TRBJ2-1	CASSSHSTRAYEQFF	TGCGCCAGCAGCTCCCACTCGACTAGGGCCTATGAGCAGTTCTTC
TRBD1	NA	TRBV7-9	TRBJ2-5	CASIPGTGIRETQYF	TGTGCCAGCATCCCAGGGACAGGGATCCGAGAGACCCAGTACTTC
NA	NA	TRBV5-4	TRBJ1-2	CASSLVVGGYYGYTF	TGTGCCAGCAGCTTGGTAGTGGGGGGCTACTATGGCTACACCTTC
TRBD1	NA	TRBV5-1	TRBJ2-2	CASRGQGDTGELFF	TGCGCCAGCAGAGGACAGGGGGACACCGGGGAGCTGTTTTTT
TRBD1	NA	TRBV5-1	TRBJ1-2	CASSPGTGGVYGYTF	TGCGCCAGCAGCCCAGGGACAGGGGGCGTCTATGGCTACACCTTC
NA	NA	TRBV7-9	TRBJ2-3	CASSHDFYYTDTQYF	TGTGCCAGCAGCCACGACTTCTACTACACAGATACGCAGTATTTT
TRBD1	NA	TRBV9	TRBJ2-7	CASSVGGQGRSEQYF	TGTGCCAGCAGCGTAGGCGGACAGGGGAGGTCCGAGCAGTACTTC